The next 19 T cell receptor beta chains were all read from a single sample in a study of technical replicates of blood from a few donors. The method was immunoSEQ multiplex PCR; TCRdb's version includes in-frame clones alone and lacks a portion of them. Among about 97,000 clones, around 96% were seen once, and the ten largest hold roughly 0.35%. Source material: T cells isolated from PBMCs. The source of these receptors is a human donor in good health.

This chain uses TRBV27 with TRBJ2-3; a possible D gene is TRBD2 (6 bases). Germline CDR1 MNHEY, CDR2 SMNVEV (reference sequence). Trimming shortened V by 3 bases and J by 6 bases, and 10 bases separated the two germline ends. This CDR3 is built from 13 residues. The CDR3 loop reads CASSLAGSDTQYF. The DNA of the CDR3 is TGTGCCAGCAGTTTGGCGGGGTCCGATACGCAGTATTTT.

The genes are TRBV6-1 and TRBJ1-2, with D possibly matching TRBD1 (6 bases). V gave up 5 bases and J gave up 2 bases, with 15 bases separating them. CDR3 size: 15 residues. Germline CDR1 is MNHNS and CDR2 is SASEGT. The CDR3 DNA reads as TGTGCCAGCAGTAGCCTTTACACAGGGAACTATGGCTACACCTTC. It codes for CASSSLYTGNYGYTF.

The chain employs TRBV4-2 and TRBJ1-2; the D gene is possibly TRBD1 (5 bases). Trimming took off 0 bases at V and 2 bases at J, with 13 bases between the two ends. The CDR3 spans 16 residues. CDR1 LGHNA and CDR2 YNFKEQ come from the germline V gene. The CDR3 loop reads CASSQEGGMANYGYTF. CDR3 DNA: TGTGCCAGCAGCCAAGAGGGGGGTATGGCGAACTATGGCTACACCTTC.

V and J are TRBV25-1 and TRBJ2-3; weak D call: TRBD1 (5 bases). The CDR3 sequence is 15 residues long. The germline CDR1 and CDR2 sequences are MGHDK and SYGVNS. The V and J ends lost 0 bases and 5 bases respectively, with 12 bases between them. The CDR3 loop reads CASSEYLGAGDTQYF. The CDR3, as DNA: TGTGCCAGCAGTGAATATCTTGGGGCAGGAGATACGCAGTATTTT.

The genes are TRBV9 and TRBJ1-5; D remains unclear. Germline V gives CDR1 SGDLS, CDR2 YYNGEE. CDR3 length: 13 residues. The V and J ends lost 3 bases and 1 base respectively, with 5 bases between them. CDR3 nucleotides: TGTGCCAGCAGCGATCTCAGCAATCAGCCCCAGCATTTT. This codes for CASSDLSNQPQHF.

This clone was found once. The rearrangement joins TRBV19 to TRBJ1-2; D possibly corresponds to TRBD1 (6 bases). The CDR3 has 13 amino acids. Trimming pared 1 base from V and 6 bases from J, leaving 9 bases between. The V gene's germline CDR1 is LNHDA and CDR2 SQIVND (reference sequence). The CDR3 nucleotides read TGTGCCAGTAGTATAGGGCAGGGGCATGGCTACACCTTC. It yields the protein CASSIGQGHGYTF.

The genes are TRBV7-2 and TRBJ2-7; the match to TRBD2 covers 9 bases. Germline V gives CDR1 SGHTA, CDR2 FQGNSA. Trimming took 5 bases from V and 5 from J; bases not matched to a gene: 7. The CDR3 runs to 14 residues. The CDR3 nucleotides are TGTGCCAGCAGCCTAAGACTAGCGGACGACGAGCAGTACTTC. This sequence encodes CASSLRLADDEQYF.

The CDR3 coding sequence is TGTGCCAGCGCCTGGAGGGGAGGGAATCAGCCCCAGCATTTT. Translated: CASAWRGGNQPQHF. V gene TRBV28 combines with J gene TRBJ1-5, with TRBD1 as a possible D gene (5 bases). The germline CDR1 and CDR2 sequences are MDHEN and SYDVKM. The CDR3 extends over 14 amino acids. Trimming shortened V by 8 bases and J by 4 bases, and 15 bases separated the two germline ends.

This clone came up a few times. The V and J genes are TRBV19 and TRBJ1-1, with TRBD1 matching over 8 bases. CDR3 size: 13 residues. The J segment lost 5 bases and the V segment lost 6 bases, leaving 5 bases of the junction unmatched. Looked up from germline, CDR1 is LNHDA and CDR2 is SQIVND (reference sequence). This CDR3 is CASRQQGGTEAFF. CDR3 sequence (DNA): TGTGCCAGTAGGCAACAGGGGGGGACTGAAGCTTTCTTT.

This chain uses TRBV19 with TRBJ2-3; possible D gene TRBD1, 5 bases. The V gene lost 5 bases and the J gene lost 2 bases, with 14 bases spanning the gap. CDR3 length: 15 residues. Germline V gene data show CDR1 as LNHDA and CDR2 as SQIVND (reference sequence). The CDR3 reads CASSSLAGITDTQYF. CDR3 DNA sequence: TGTGCCAGTAGTTCCCTTGCAGGGATCACAGATACGCAGTATTTT.

This chain uses TRBV6-5 with TRBJ1-1; a weak D match, TRBD1 (5 bases). The CDR3 is 13 amino acids. From germline, CDR1 is MNHEY and CDR2 SVGAGI. Deletions cut 6 bases from V and 4 bases from J, with 12 bases between. The CDR3, as DNA: TGTGCCAGCAGGGTGGGGGGAGGCACTGAAGCTTTCTTT. Translated: CASRVGGGTEAFF.

The chain links TRBV11-2 to TRBJ2-5; 7 bases align to TRBD2. Germline-derived CDR1 and CDR2 are SGHAT and FQNNGV. The CDR3 covers 14 residues. With 5 bases clipped from V and 8 bases from J, the junction kept 11 bases outside the gene matches. The CDR3 DNA sequence: TGTGCCAGCAGCCCGGGACTAAGGGTGGAAACCCAGTACTTC. Translating it yields CASSPGLRVETQYF. The whole variable domain, filled in from reference TRBV11-2 and TRBJ2-5, reads EAGVAQSPRYKIIEKRQSVAFWCNPISGHATLYWYQQILGQGPKLLIQFQNNGVVDDSQLPKDRFSAERLKGVDSTLKIQPAKLEDSAVYLCASSPGLRVETQYFGPGTRLLVL.

The DNA of the CDR3 is TGTGCCAGCAGCTTAGATGAGGCCAGCTACGAGCAGTACTTC. As protein: CASSLDEASYEQYF. The chain links TRBV11-3 to TRBJ2-7, with D unclear. The V end lost 0 bases, the J end lost 3 bases, and 9 bases lay between the germline ends. The CDR3 has 14 amino acids. In germline, CDR1 is SGHNT, CDR2 YENEEA.

This chain connects TRBV27 to TRBJ2-5; 8 bases fit TRBD1. The CDR3 is 14 amino acids. The ends lost 6 bases at V and 4 bases at J; junction bases unmatched: 7. Per the germline V gene, CDR1 is MNHEY and CDR2 is SMNVEV (reference sequence). CDR3 amino acids: CASSKIDRGETQYF. As DNA, the CDR3 is TGTGCCAGCAGCAAAATTGACAGGGGAGAGACCCAGTACTTC.

The J gene is TRBJ1-2, the V gene TRBV27, with 8 bases matching TRBD1. The germline V gene encodes CDR1 MNHEY and CDR2 SMNVEV (reference sequence). The CDR3 sequence is 14 residues long. Losses at the gene ends were 7 bases for V and 4 bases for J; bases not matched to a gene: 8. The CDR3 DNA is TGTGCCAGCACCTCAGCAGGGGGCGTCTATGGCTACACCTTC. It encodes CASTSAGGVYGYTF.

The V gene is TRBV30, the J gene TRBJ1-4; no definite D call. There are 13 residues in the CDR3. Trimming took 3 bases from V and 8 from J, leaving 13 bases between them. Germline V gives CDR1 GTSNPN, CDR2 SVGIG (reference sequence). CDR3 nucleotide sequence: TGTGCCTGGAGCCAGAGCGGCTTAGAAAAACTGTTTTTT. It encodes CAWSQSGLEKLFF.

This rearrangement joins TRBV11-1 to TRBJ2-4, with TRBD2 identical over 8 bases. The CDR3 spans 17 residues. CDR1 and CDR2 (germline): SGHAT, FQDESV (reference sequence). Trimming took 3 bases from V and 1 from J; bases not matched to a gene: 8. CDR3 DNA sequence: TGTGCCAGCAGCTTTGTGCGGGAGGCGGGTGCCAAAAACATTCAGTACTTC. It yields the protein CASSFVREAGAKNIQYF.

The chain recombines TRBV18 with TRBJ1-1; weak D call: TRBD1 (5 bases). Germline lookup yields CDR1 KGHSH and CDR2 LQKENI. V lost 3 bases and J 1 base, leaving 6 bases between the germline ends. The CDR3 totals 13 residues. The CDR3 is CASSPGQNTEAFF. CDR3 nucleotide sequence: TGTGCCAGCTCACCGGGGCAGAACACTGAAGCTTTCTTT.

The J gene is TRBJ2-2, the V gene TRBV5-6; D call uncertain. The CDR3 spans 14 residues. Trimming shortened V by 1 base and J by 1 base, and 5 bases separated the two germline ends. Germline V gene sequence: CDR1 SGHDT, CDR2 YYEEEE. The CDR3 DNA sequence: TGTGCCAGCAGCTTGTACGGGAACACCGGGGAGCTGTTTTTT. It codes for CASSLYGNTGELFF.